These T cell receptor beta chains were read from a single sample in a study of blood T cells in healthy people across ages. TCRdb fed the 5' RACE reads into MiXCR, producing one record per CDR3 protein. The table has roughly 500,000 distinct CDR3 sequences, 25% to 30% seen once. The sequenced sample consisted of blood. These TCRs come from a woman in her 70s in good health. Both conserved end residues are part of each CDR3. A D gene is named only where the DNA matches it firmly. Clone size is not always given. Where it is, it says once, few, many or a class for expanded clones.

NA | TRBJ2-3 | TRBV7-9 | many | TGTGCCAGCAGCCACGGAGGAGATACGCAGTATTTT | CASSHGGDTQYF
NA | TRBJ2-7 | TRBV20-1 | NA | TGCAGTGCTAGAGTCAGGGACTACGAGCAGTACTTC | CSARVRDYEQYF
NA | TRBJ2-2 | TRBV2 | NA | TGTGCCAGCAGGGATCCGGGACGGCTGAACACCGGGGAGCTGTTTTTT | CASRDPGRLNTGELFF
NA | TRBJ2-7 | TRBV7-2 | NA | TGTGCCAGCAGCTCTCCCGACAGCCCTTACGAGCAGTACTTC | CASSSPDSPYEQYF
TRBD1 | TRBJ2-7 | TRBV5-6 | NA | TGTGCCAGCAGCTTGAGACAGGGGTTACACTACGAGCAGTACTTC | CASSLRQGLHYEQYF
TRBD1 | TRBJ1-5 | TRBV20-1 | NA | TGCAGTGCTAGGGCGGGACAGGGGGACAATCAGCCCCAGCATTTT | CSARAGQGDNQPQHF
NA | TRBJ1-6 | TRBV7-2 | NA | TGTGCCAGCAGCTTAGTGCTCCATTCACCTCTCCACTTT | CASSLVLHSPLHF
NA | TRBJ2-6 | TRBV3-1 | few | TGTGCCAGCAGCCTCCAAGGGGCCAACGTCCTGACTTTC | CASSLQGANVLTF
TRBD1 | TRBJ1-2 | TRBV4-1 | NA | TGCGCCAGCAGCCAAGATCGGGCGGCAGGGGGTCAAAATGGCTACACCTTC | CASSQDRAAGGQNGYTF
NA | TRBJ2-3 | TRBV21-1 | NA | TGTGCCAGCGGAACCGGGACACCACAGAGGACAGATACGCAGTATTTT | CASGTGTPQRTDTQYF
TRBD1 | TRBJ2-1 | TRBV29-1 | NA | TGCAGCGTCAGGGACAGGGGGAACTACAATGAGCAGTTCTTC | CSVRDRGNYNEQFF
TRBD1 | TRBJ2-7 | TRBV19 | NA | TGTGCCACCGAATCAGGGGGCTACGAGCAGTACTTC | CATESGGYEQYF
NA | TRBJ2-3 | TRBV7-2 | NA | TGTGCCAGCAGCCGACAGGCGGCTATTAGCACAGATACGCAGTATTTT | CASSRQAAISTDTQYF
TRBD1 | TRBJ1-1 | TRBV20-1 | NA | TGCAGTGCTTCAGACAGGGTTGAAGCTTTCTTT | CSASDRVEAFF
TRBD2 | TRBJ2-7 | TRBV13 | few | TGTGCCCCGACCTCGAGCGGGGACTACGAGCAGTACTTC | CAPTSSGDYEQYF
TRBD2 | TRBJ2-5 | TRBV29-1 | NA | TGCAGCGTGAAAAATGGACTAGCGGGGGAGACCCAGTACTTC | CSVKNGLAGETQYF
TRBD1 | TRBJ2-7 | TRBV2 | few | TGTGCCAGCTCAGACAGGGGGCTCTACGAGCAGTACTTC | CASSDRGLYEQYF
TRBD2 | TRBJ2-4 | TRBV7-2 | NA | TGTGCCAGCAGCTCCTCCGGGACTAGCGGCAAAAACATTCAGTACTTC | CASSSSGTSGKNIQYF
NA | TRBJ2-2 | TRBV9 | few | TGTGCCAGCAGCGTCCACACCGGGGAGCTGTTTTTT | CASSVHTGELFF
NA | TRBJ2-7 | TRBV6-2/TRBV6-3 | NA | TGTGCCAGCAGTCCCGGGACATCCACCTACGAGCAGTACTTC | CASSPGTSTYEQYF
NA | TRBJ1-4 | TRBV20-1 | NA | TGCAGTGCCGCCGGACAAGGGAGTAGGGGAAAACTGTTTTTT | CSAAGQGSRGKLFF
NA | TRBJ1-2 | TRBV2 | NA | TGTGCCAGCAGTGAACAGGGGAGAGAATATGGCTACACCTTC | CASSEQGREYGYTF
NA | TRBJ2-5 | TRBV4-2 | NA | TGTGCCAGCAGCCAGGACTACCACCAAGAGACCCAGTACTTC | CASSQDYHQETQYF
NA | TRBJ2-7 | TRBV13 | few | TGTGCCAGCAGTCGGACGCGGTGGGGAGACGAGCAGTACTTC | CASSRTRWGDEQYF
NA | TRBJ1-1 | TRBV6-5 | NA | TGCGCCAGCAGTTACTCGGCGAAATTGGCTGAAGCTTTCTTT | CASSYSAKLAEAFF
TRBD2 | TRBJ2-1 | TRBV12-3/TRBV12-4 | NA | TGTGCCAGCAGTGTGATACCAGCGGGGGCCAACTACGATGAGCAGTTCTTC | CASSVIPAGANYDEQFF
NA | TRBJ1-4 | TRBV6-5 | few | TGTGCCAGCAGTTATAACGGCGCTCCCGCAACTAATGAAAAACTGGTTTTT | CASSYNGAPATNEKLVF
TRBD1 | TRBJ1-5 | TRBV15 | few | TGTGCCACCAGCACCCCAACCGGGACAGGGGACAATCAGCCCCAGCATTTT | CATSTPTGTGDNQPQHF
NA | TRBJ2-7 | TRBV7-2 | NA | TGTGCCAGCAGCCGGACGAACTACGAGCAGTACTTC | CASSRTNYEQYF
NA | TRBJ2-5 | TRBV20-1 | few | TGCAGTGCTAGAGTTCACGGGGGCAGGGGAGAGACCCAGTACTTC | CSARVHGGRGETQYF
TRBD1 | TRBJ1-1 | TRBV20-1 | few | TGCAGTGCTAGACTCGGGACAGGGGTGACTGAAGCTTTCTTT | CSARLGTGVTEAFF
NA | TRBJ1-5 | TRBV15 | NA | TGTGCCACCAGCAGGGAAAATCAGCCCCAGCATTTT | CATSRENQPQHF
TRBD1 | TRBJ1-2 | TRBV5-1 | few | TGCGCCAGCAGCTTCGGACAGGGTTTCCATGGCTACACCTTC | CASSFGQGFHGYTF
NA | TRBJ2-7 | TRBV29-1 | NA | TGCAGCGTTGTATGGGCCCACGAGCAGTACTTC | CSVVWAHEQYF
NA | TRBJ2-1 | TRBV6-1 | few | TGTGCCAGCAGTCAAAATCCACGGAGACACTACAATGAGCAGTTCTTC | CASSQNPRRHYNEQFF
TRBD2 | TRBJ2-1 | TRBV7-2 | NA | TGTGCCAGCAGCTCCCAGGGACTAGCGGCTTACAATGAGCAGTTCTTC | CASSSQGLAAYNEQFF
TRBD1 | TRBJ2-5 | TRBV29-1 | few | TGCAGCGTTGTTGGGACAGGGGGCCCGGATGGGACCCAGTACTTC | CSVVGTGGPDGTQYF
TRBD2 | TRBJ2-5 | TRBV3-1 | once | TGTGCCAGCAGCCTTATTCGACTAGCGGCGGAGACCCAGTACTTC | CASSLIRLAAETQYF
NA | TRBJ1-1 | TRBV4-2 | many | TGTGCCAGCAGCCAGGGGGGACCAGGGGTAGCTTTCTTT | CASSQGGPGVAFF
TRBD1 | TRBJ2-7 | TRBV7-2 | NA | TGTGCCAGCAGCTCCGGACAGGGGGCGCGGAAGCAGTACTTC | CASSSGQGARKQYF
NA | TRBJ2-1 | TRBV9 | many | TGTGCCAGCAGCCCAACCTCGGAGGCGTACAATGAGCAGTTCTTC | CASSPTSEAYNEQFF
NA | TRBJ1-1 | TRBV5-6 | NA | TGTGCCAGCAGCTTGATTGATCGGGTTATGAACACTGAAGCTTTCTTT | CASSLIDRVMNTEAFF
TRBD2 | TRBJ2-5 | TRBV10-3 | NA | TGTGCCATCAATGCGGGGGTTGATGAGACCCAGTACTTC | CAINAGVDETQYF
TRBD1 | TRBJ1-1 | TRBV12-3/TRBV12-4 | NA | TGTGCCAGCAGACGCCGGGACAGGGGCACTGAAGCTTTCTTT | CASRRRDRGTEAFF
NA | TRBJ2-7 | TRBV11-1 | few | TGTACCAGCGTGCCGGGACTGCAGGGGGGCGAGCAGTACTTC | CTSVPGLQGGEQYF
TRBD2 | TRBJ2-5 | TRBV7-9 | few | TGTGCCAGCAGCTTTGGCGGGGGGGCAGCAGAGACCCAGTACTTC | CASSFGGGAAETQYF
NA | TRBJ1-2 | TRBV5-6 | few | TGTGCCAGCAGCTTTGGGGAATATGGCTACACCTTC | CASSFGEYGYTF
TRBD1 | TRBJ2-4 | TRBV29-1 | many | TGCAGCGTTGGCCGGGACAGGGGAAACATTCAGTACTTC | CSVGRDRGNIQYF
NA | TRBJ2-5 | TRBV5-6 | NA | TGTGCCAGCAGCTTACGGACATCCAAACAAGAGACCCAGTACTTC | CASSLRTSKQETQYF
NA | TRBJ2-1 | TRBV7-2 | few | TGTGCCAGCAGCGGGCAATGGGGACTCTACAATGAGCAGTTCTTC | CASSGQWGLYNEQFF
TRBD1 | TRBJ1-1 | TRBV9 | NA | TGTGCCAGCAGCGTCCAGGACAGGGCGAACACTGAAGCTTTCTTT | CASSVQDRANTEAFF
NA | TRBJ1-1 | TRBV7-2 | few | TGTGCCAGCAGCCCATGGGGTCAAGGTGAAGCTTTCTTT | CASSPWGQGEAFF
NA | TRBJ2-7 | TRBV30 | NA | TGTGCCTTAAATCAGGGCTACGAGCAGTACTTC | CALNQGYEQYF
NA | TRBJ2-1 | TRBV4-2 | NA | TGTGCCAGCAGCCAAGAACAGCAAACCTACAATGAGCAGTTCTTC | CASSQEQQTYNEQFF
TRBD2 | TRBJ2-1 | TRBV3-1 | NA | TGTGCCAGCAGCCACGTCGGGGGGATCAATGGCTACAATGAGCAGTTCTTC | CASSHVGGINGYNEQFF
NA | TRBJ2-3 | TRBV20-1 | NA | TGCAGTGCTAGAGATGGGGTAGCGGCGGATACGCAGTATTTT | CSARDGVAADTQYF
TRBD2 | TRBJ2-3 | TRBV20-1 | NA | TGCAGCCTTAGCGGGGGGACAGATACGCAGTATTTT | CSLSGGTDTQYF